Listed below are T cell receptor beta chains from one sample, sequenced in a study of OX40 agonist ivuxolimab in advanced cancers. Libraries were prepared by immunoSEQ multiplex PCR; TCRdb keeps only in-frame clonotypes and omits some of them. The sample records about 79,000 clones, less than 90% being singletons. The source material was CD4+ or CD8+ T cells sorted from blood, sampled in a trial of the OX40 agonist ivuxolimab. All receptors derive from an adult with an advanced solid tumor such as melanoma, head and neck, liver or kidney cancer. Each CDR3 is given with its conserved first and last residue. The D gene is left open where the match is weak. The size entry is marked missing in some rows and otherwise reads once, few, many or a size class.

d_call	clone_size	v_call	j_call	cdr3_aa	cdr3_nt
.	.	TRBV6-5	TRBJ1-4	CASSYYQGYPNEKLFF	TGTGCCAGCAGTTACTACCAGGGGTATCCTAATGAAAAACTGTTTTTT
.	.	TRBV6-5	TRBJ1-2	CASMGPWGYTF	TGTGCCAGCATGGGGCCCTGGGGCTACACCTTC
.	once	TRBV19	TRBJ1-1	CASSVGTRGMTEAFF	TGTGCCAGTAGTGTTGGGACACGAGGTATGACTGAAGCTTTCTTT
TRBD2	.	TRBV10-3	TRBJ2-7	CAIRLAGSDEQYF	TGTGCCATTAGACTAGCGGGATCCGACGAGCAGTACTTC
TRBD1	.	TRBV18	TRBJ2-5	CASSRAPTGAQETQYF	TGTGCCAGCTCACGGGCTCCTACAGGGGCCCAAGAGACCCAGTACTTC
TRBD1	.	TRBV5-5	TRBJ2-7	CASSLAGTATYEQYF	TGTGCCAGCAGCTTGGCCGGGACAGCGACCTACGAGCAGTACTTC
.	.	TRBV2	TRBJ2-5	CASSWGLQETQYF	TGTGCCAGCTCCTGGGGACTTCAAGAGACCCAGTACTTC
TRBD1	once	TRBV7-2	TRBJ1-5	CASSREDRSIEPQHF	TGTGCCAGCAGCCGAGAGGACAGGTCCATAGAGCCCCAGCATTTT
TRBD2	.	TRBV7-9	TRBJ2-1	CASSFLGDYRNEQFF	TGTGCCAGCAGCTTTCTAGGGGACTATCGAAATGAGCAGTTCTTC
.	.	TRBV7-9	TRBJ2-1	CASSQRTRNEQFF	TGTGCCAGCAGCCAACGGACGAGGAATGAGCAGTTCTTC
.	.	TRBV2	TRBJ2-1	CASSEIVGRFF	TGTGCCAGCAGTGAAATAGTTGGGCGGTTCTTC
TRBD2	.	TRBV4-2	TRBJ2-2	CASSRGLAGERRELFF	TGTGCCAGCAGCCGCGGACTAGCGGGAGAAAGACGGGAGCTGTTTTTT
TRBD1	few	TRBV29-1	TRBJ2-3	CSPWTGSDTQYF	TGCAGCCCGTGGACAGGGTCAGATACGCAGTATTTT
TRBD1	.	TRBV7-9	TRBJ2-3	CASSLGQIDTQYF	TGTGCCAGCAGCTTGGGACAGATCGATACGCAGTATTTT
TRBD2	.	TRBV18	TRBJ2-1	CASSKISGTSSYNEQFF	TGTGCCAGCTCAAAAATTAGCGGGACAAGCTCCTACAATGAGCAGTTCTTC
.	.	TRBV28	TRBJ1-2	CASSLTGLRDYGYTF	TGTGCCAGCAGCCTCACCGGTTTACGGGACTATGGCTACACCTTC
TRBD1	.	TRBV4-1	TRBJ1-4	CASSQVQGTFGKLFF	TGCGCCAGCAGCCAAGTACAGGGGACTTTTGGAAAACTGTTTTTT